The clone carrying this T cell receptor (beta chain) was observed once. The sample comes from a study of blood T cells in healthy people across ages. Through a sample-barcoded 5' primer and a J-beta primer mix, a second PCR was run for about 6 to 11 cycles. The template-switch adaptor, which had 12 random nucleotides, put a tag on each cDNA molecule. A single record per CDR3 protein comes from TCRdb applying MiXCR to the 5' RACE reads. The sample has hundreds of thousands of distinct CDR3 sequences; around 21% are singletons. The receptor was derived from a man aged 65 to 85 in good health. Sample: blood.

The CDR3 reads CASQGPNNSPLHF. CDR3 bases: TGCGCCAGCCAAGGACCGAATAATTCACCCCTCCACTTT. The genes are TRBV5-1 and TRBJ1-6; unclear D gene. Between the trimmed V and J ends, which lost 7 bases and 5 bases, there was a span of 10 bases. The V gene's germline CDR1 is SGHRS and CDR2 YFSETQ. The CDR3 contains 13 residues.